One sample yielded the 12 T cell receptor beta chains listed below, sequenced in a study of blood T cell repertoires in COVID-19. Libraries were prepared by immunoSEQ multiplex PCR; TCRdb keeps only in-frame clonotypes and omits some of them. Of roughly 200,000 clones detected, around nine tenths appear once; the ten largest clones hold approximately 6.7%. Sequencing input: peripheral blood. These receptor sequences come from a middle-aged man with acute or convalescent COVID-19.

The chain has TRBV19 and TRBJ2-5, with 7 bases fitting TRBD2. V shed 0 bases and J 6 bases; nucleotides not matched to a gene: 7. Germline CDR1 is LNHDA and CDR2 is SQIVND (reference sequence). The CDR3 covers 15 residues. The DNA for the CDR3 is TGTGCCAGTAGTATAGAACCAGCGGGGAAGAAGACCCAGTACTTC. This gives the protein CASSIEPAGKKTQYF.

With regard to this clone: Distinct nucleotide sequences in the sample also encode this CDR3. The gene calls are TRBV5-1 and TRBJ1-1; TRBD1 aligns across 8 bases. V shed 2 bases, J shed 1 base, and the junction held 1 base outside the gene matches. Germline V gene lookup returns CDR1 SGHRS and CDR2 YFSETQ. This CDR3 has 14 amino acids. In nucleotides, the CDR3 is TGCGCCAGCAGCTTAGACAGGGGGAACACTGAAGCTTTCTTT. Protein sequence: CASSLDRGNTEAFF.

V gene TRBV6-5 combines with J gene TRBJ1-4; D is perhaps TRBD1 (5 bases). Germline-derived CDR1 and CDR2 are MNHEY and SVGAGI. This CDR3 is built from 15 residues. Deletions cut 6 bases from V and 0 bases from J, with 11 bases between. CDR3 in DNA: TGTGCCAGCAGCCTCGGGGGTGCAACTAATGAAAAACTGTTTTTT. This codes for CASSLGGATNEKLFF.

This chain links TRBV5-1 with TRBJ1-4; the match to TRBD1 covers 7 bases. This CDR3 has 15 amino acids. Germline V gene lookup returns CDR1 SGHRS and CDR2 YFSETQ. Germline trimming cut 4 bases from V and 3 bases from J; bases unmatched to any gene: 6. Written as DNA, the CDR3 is TGCGCCAGCAGCGCAACAGGGGCGGCTAATGAAAAACTGTTTTTT. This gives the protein CASSATGAANEKLFF.

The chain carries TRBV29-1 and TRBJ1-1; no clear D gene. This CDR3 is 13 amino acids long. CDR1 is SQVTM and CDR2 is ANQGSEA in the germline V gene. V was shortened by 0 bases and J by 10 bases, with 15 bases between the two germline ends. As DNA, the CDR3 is TGCAGCGTTGAAGAAAGCACCCCCGGTGGAGCTTTCTTT. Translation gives CSVEESTPGGAFF.

The CDR3 loop reads CASAPAGTANTEAFF. For the CDR3, the DNA is TGTGCTAGTGCCCCCGCCGGGACAGCTAACACTGAAGCTTTCTTT. The gene calls are TRBV12-5 and TRBJ1-1; 7 bases are shared with TRBD1. CDR1 and CDR2 (germline): LGHNT, FRNRAP. The V segment lost 7 bases and the J segment 2 bases; nucleotides outside the gene matches: 10. This CDR3 region has 15 residues.

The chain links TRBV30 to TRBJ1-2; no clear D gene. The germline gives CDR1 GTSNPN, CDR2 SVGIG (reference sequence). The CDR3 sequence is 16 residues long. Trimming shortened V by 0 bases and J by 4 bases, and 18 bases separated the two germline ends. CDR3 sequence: CAWSVLTRYLTYGYTF. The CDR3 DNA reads TGTGCCTGGAGTGTTCTGACACGCTATTTAACCTATGGCTACACCTTC.

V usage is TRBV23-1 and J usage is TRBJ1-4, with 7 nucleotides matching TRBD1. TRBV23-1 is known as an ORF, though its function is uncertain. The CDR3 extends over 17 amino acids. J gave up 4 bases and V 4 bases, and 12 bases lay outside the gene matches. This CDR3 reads CASSPRLVDRVNEKLFF. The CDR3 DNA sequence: TGCGCCAGCAGTCCCAGGCTTGTTGACAGGGTTAATGAAAAACTGTTTTTT.

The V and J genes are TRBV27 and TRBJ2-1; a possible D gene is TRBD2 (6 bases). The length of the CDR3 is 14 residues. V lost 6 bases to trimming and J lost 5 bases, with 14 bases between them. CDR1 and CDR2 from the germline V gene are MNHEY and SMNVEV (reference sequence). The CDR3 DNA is TGTGCCAGCAGGACTAGGGGTGGGAACAATGAGCAGTTCTTC. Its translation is CASRTRGGNNEQFF.

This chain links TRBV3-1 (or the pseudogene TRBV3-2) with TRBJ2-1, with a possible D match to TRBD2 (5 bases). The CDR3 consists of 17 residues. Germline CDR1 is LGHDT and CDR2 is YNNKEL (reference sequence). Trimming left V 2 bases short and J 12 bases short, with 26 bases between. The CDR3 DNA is TGTGCCAGCAGCCAACACCCCCGGGGAAGGGTTGTCGTGGGGCAGTTCTTC. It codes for CASSQHPRGRVVVGQFF.

CDR3 in amino acids: CSVAVPGQTPGANVLTF. The CDR3 DNA reads as TGCAGCGTTGCAGTTCCGGGACAGACCCCTGGGGCCAACGTCCTGACTTTC. The chain links TRBV29-1 to TRBJ2-6; 7 nucleotides match TRBD1. This CDR3 has 17 residues. V dropped 4 bases and J dropped 2; count of bases not matched to a gene: 11. The V gene's germline CDR1 is SQVTM and CDR2 ANQGSEA.

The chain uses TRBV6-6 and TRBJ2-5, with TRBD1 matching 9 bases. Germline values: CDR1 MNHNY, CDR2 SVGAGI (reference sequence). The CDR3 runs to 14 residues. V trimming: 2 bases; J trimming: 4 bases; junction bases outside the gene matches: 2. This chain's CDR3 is CASSYTQGAETQYF. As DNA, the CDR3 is TGTGCCAGCAGTTACACACAGGGGGCAGAGACCCAGTACTTC.